This T cell receptor beta chain was captured by sequencing in a study of control samples from healthy donors and cancer patients. Per the germline V gene, CDR1 is SGHNT and CDR2 is YYREEE (reference sequence). Germline trimming cut 4 bases from V and 2 bases from J; bases unmatched to any gene: 5. The CDR3 runs 14 residues. This table comes from immunoSEQ multiplex PCR, and its TCRdb copy is limited to in-frame clones, with some not included. The data contain around 81,000 clones, more than 85% of them singletons. The genes are TRBV5-4 and TRBJ1-2; 7 bases agree with TRBD1. The source is a woman between 25 and 40 years old in good health. The sample was blood. CDR3 sequence (DNA): TGTGCCAGCAGCCCAACAGGGGCGAACTATGGCTACACCTTC. Translated: CASSPTGANYGYTF.